The subject of this entry is one T cell receptor (beta chain). Germline-derived CDR1 and CDR2 are LNHDA and SQIVND (reference sequence). The CDR3 covers 15 residues. J lost 9 bases, V lost 6 bases, and 9 bases had no gene match. Recruitment covered about 25 US areas and drew participants whose ages spanned roughly 18 to 100 years. Cohorts were assigned according to the clinical history that participants reported. These data come from a study of blood T cell repertoires in COVID-19. Study-level information: Some COVID-19 samples were acute and others convalescent; all came from the United States, Italy and Spain. Nucleic acid was either cDNA or gDNA, and it came from T cells, B-cell-depleted T cells, or PBMCs.

TCRdb's table, derived via immunoSEQ multiplex PCR, lists solely in-frame clones and lacks some. The repertoire holds 200,000 to 250,000 clones, with approximately 90% as singletons. The source material was PBMCs or T cells enriched from blood (not recorded which). This sequence originates from a man aged 25-45 years who had recovered from COVID-19. The chain joins TRBV19 to TRBJ1-6; TRBD1 aligns across 9 bases. DNA of the CDR3: TGTGCCAGTAGAACCGGGACAGGGAGTTTTTCACCCCTCCACTTT. Translated, it gives CASRTGTGSFSPLHF. Supplemented by reference TRBV19 and TRBJ1-6, the full variable domain reads DGGITQSPKYLFRKEGQNVTLSCEQNLNHDAMYWYRQDPGQGLRLIYYSQIVNDFQKGDIAEGYSVSREKKESFPLTVTSAQKNPTAFYLCASRTGTGSFSPLHFGNGTRLTVT.